This T cell receptor (beta chain) was captured by sequencing in a study of early T cells in non-severe SARS-CoV-2 infection. Across the whole study: Whole-blood bulk RNA, unsorted, was sequenced, and chains were unpaired. Study-level results: Matching with VDJdb favored anti-spike CD8 responses (missing private and CD4 specificities).

The table lists this clonotype with many counts. What it binds is unknown. Tagging with unique molecular identifiers was applied to individual cDNA molecules. TCRdb ran MiXCR on the 5' RACE reads and lists one entry per CDR3 protein. Here the sample spans some 97,000 distinct CDR3 sequences, about 10% being singletons. The length of the CDR3 is 15 residues. Trimming removed 8 bases at V and 4 bases at J, with 17 bases between. The germline V gene has CDR1 MDHEN and CDR2 SYDVKM. The chain has TRBV28 and TRBJ2-2; D unclear. The sample was whole blood, taken at baseline. This sequence originates from an adult who was a healthcare worker with PCR-confirmed SARS-CoV-2 infection or an uninfected control (not recorded which). The CDR3 here is CASSKARMFTGELFF. CDR3 nucleotide sequence: TGTGCCAGCTCTAAGGCTAGGATGTTCACCGGGGAGCTGTTTTTT.